One and the same sample provided the 19 T cell receptor beta chains below, sequenced in a study of shared clonotypes between healthy human individuals (TCRdb year 2020). Libraries were prepared through the immunoSEQ multiplex PCR assay. TCRdb holds this immuneACCESS table with in-frame rearrangements only. Some clones are missing; in checked studies, unresolved V genes explain under half, and the rest has no known cause. The sample yields about 680,000 clones; 92% were counted once. The ten largest clones take up 20% to 25% of the sample. CD8 naive samples consisted of CD45RO-negative cells that were positively selected for CCR7, yielding a CD45RA+CCR7+ population without TemRA cells. Source material: naive CD8+ T cells sorted from blood. The cell subset or site label on this specimen signifies: CD45RA+CCR7+. The receptors stem from a man aged 25 to 45 in good health.

CDR3: CASSHLSGNTDTQYF. The CDR3 DNA is TGTGCCAGCAGCCATCTCAGCGGGAACACAGATACGCAGTATTTT. This sequence joins TRBV14 and TRBJ2-3, with 7 bases that match TRBD2. CDR1 and CDR2 from the germline V gene are SGHDN and FVKESK. This CDR3 contains 15 residues. Germline trimming cut 3 bases from V and 2 bases from J; bases unmatched to any gene: 5. The variable domain in full, completed from reference TRBV14 and TRBJ2-3, reads EAGVTQFPSHSVIEKGQTVTLRCDPISGHDNLYWYRRVMGKEIKFLLHFVKESKQDESGMPNNRFLAERTGGTYSTLKVQPAELEDSGVYFCASSHLSGNTDTQYFGPGTRLTVL.

The rearrangement joins TRBV5-1 to TRBJ2-7, with 10 bases that match TRBD2. V was pared by 4 bases and J by 0 bases, with 7 bases of the junction left unmatched. This CDR3 contains 16 residues. The germline gives CDR1 SGHRS, CDR2 YFSETQ. The DNA for the CDR3 is TGCGCCAGCAGCCCACCATCTAGCGGGAGCTCCTACGAGCAGTACTTC. Amino acids: CASSPPSSGSSYEQYF.

This clone was detected only once. The J gene is TRBJ2-1, the V gene TRBV28, with D perhaps TRBD2 (6 bases). This CDR3 contains 14 residues. Looked up from germline, CDR1 is MDHEN and CDR2 is SYDVKM. V lost 2 bases to trimming and J lost 9 bases, with 14 bases between them. The CDR3 DNA reads as TGTGCCAGCAGTTTAGGGGGGTTTAACGGTGAGCAGTTCTTC. This codes for CASSLGGFNGEQFF.

V gene TRBV29-1 combines with J gene TRBJ2-1; 7 nucleotides line up with TRBD1. V dropped 5 bases and J dropped 0; count of bases not matched to a gene: 10. The CDR3 is 16 residues long. The germline V gene encodes CDR1 SQVTM and CDR2 ANQGSEA. DNA for the CDR3: TGCAGCGTTACAGGGGCACACGAAAGCTCCTACAATGAGCAGTTCTTC. This sequence encodes CSVTGAHESSYNEQFF.

The rearrangement joins TRBV11-2 to TRBJ2-7, with a tentative D call TRBD1 (5 bases). The V end was cut by 7 bases, the J end by 4 bases, with 14 bases between. The germline V gene has CDR1 SGHAT and CDR2 FQNNGV. The CDR3 covers 13 residues. CDR3 sequence reads: CASTLGQAYEQYF. CDR3 bases: TGTGCCAGCACCTTGGGGCAGGCGTACGAGCAGTACTTC.

This clone was seen a single time. The rearrangement uses TRBV12-2 and TRBJ2-7; the tabulated D call, TRBD2, remains unverified against the DNA. TRBV12-2 is a listed pseudogene. The CDR3 is 20 amino acids. CDR3 protein: CASRLARGLKASGSSYEQYF. CDR3 sequence (DNA): TGTGCAAGTCGCTTAGCGAGGGGCCTCAAAGCTAGCGGGAGCTCCTACGAGCAGTACTTC.

The chain couples TRBV5-4 to TRBJ2-5; possibly TRBD2 for D (6 bases). Germline V gene lookup returns CDR1 SGHNT and CDR2 YYREEE (reference sequence). The V end lost 2 bases, the J end lost 1 base, and 12 bases lay between the germline ends. This CDR3 contains 15 residues. The CDR3 DNA reads as TGTGCCAGCAGCTTAAAGCGGGCCACCCAAGAGACCCAGTACTTC. It is translated as CASSLKRATQETQYF.

This chain joins TRBV10-2 and TRBJ2-3; 7 positions match TRBD2. V shed 7 bases, J shed 2 bases, and the junction held 6 bases outside the gene matches. This CDR3 region has 14 residues. CDR1 is WSHSY and CDR2 is SAAADI in the germline V gene. The CDR3 bases are TGCGCCAGCACAACTAGCGTAATCACAGATACGCAGTATTTT. Translating it yields CASTTSVITDTQYF.

This chain joins TRBV7-8 and TRBJ2-2; TRBD2 matches at 7 bases. CDR3 length: 16 amino acids. Per germline, CDR1 SGHVS and CDR2 FQNEAQ. The ends lost 5 bases at V and 5 bases at J; junction bases unmatched: 11. CDR3 DNA: TGTGCCAGCAGCACCGGGAGGACACCAAGGACCGGGGAGCTGTTTTTT. Its protein product is CASSTGRTPRTGELFF. The whole variable domain, filled in from reference TRBV7-8 and TRBJ2-2, reads GAGVSQSPRYKVAKRGQDVALRCDPISGHVSLFWYQQALGQGPEFLTYFQNEAQLDKSGLPSDRFFAERPEGSVSTLKIQRTQQEDSAVYLCASSTGRTPRTGELFFGEGSRLTVL.

The V gene is TRBV4-1, the J gene TRBJ2-3; a weak D match, TRBD1 (5 bases). Trimming pared 4 bases from V and 0 bases from J, leaving 14 bases between. The CDR3 has 16 amino acids. Germline CDR1 is MGHRA and CDR2 is YSYEKL. Here the CDR3 DNA reads TGCGCCAGCAGCCGAGTCAGGGAAACTAGCACAGATACGCAGTATTTT. It is translated as CASSRVRETSTDTQYF.

The chain uses TRBV9 and TRBJ2-7; 9 bases fit TRBD2. Germline trimming cut 3 bases from V and 7 bases from J; bases unmatched to any gene: 8. Germline CDR1 reads SGDLS; CDR2 reads YYNGEE. CDR3 length equals 14 residues. The CDR3 nucleotides are TGTGCCAGCAGCGCCGGGACTAGCATTCGGGAGCAGTACTTC. Encoded protein: CASSAGTSIREQYF.

The chain has TRBV28 and TRBJ2-5; 8 bases are a match to TRBD1. Unmatched junction bases numbered 7, after V lost 3 bases and J lost 4 bases. The V gene's germline CDR1 is MDHEN and CDR2 SYDVKM. The CDR3 has 15 residues. CDR3 coding DNA: TGTGCCAGCAGTTTTGAGGCTACAGGGGGAGAGACCCAGTACTTC. Translation gives CASSFEATGGETQYF. Supplemented by reference TRBV28 and TRBJ2-5, the full variable domain reads DVKVTQSSRYLVKRTGEKVFLECVQDMDHENMFWYRQDPGLGLRLIYFSYDVKMKEKGDIPEGYSVSREKKERFSLILESASTNQTSMYLCASSFEATGGETQYFGPGTRLLVL.

This rearrangement joins TRBV4-1 to TRBJ1-5; D uncertain. The CDR3 runs to 12 residues. The germline V gene has CDR1 MGHRA and CDR2 YSYEKL. Trimming shortened V by 1 base and J by 4 bases, and 2 bases separated the two germline ends. CDR3 sequence: CASSQVNQPQHF. In nucleotides, the CDR3 is TGCGCCAGCAGCCAAGTAAATCAGCCCCAGCATTTT.

The chain carries TRBV21-1 and TRBJ1-4. TRBV21-1 is a pseudogene. The CDR3 length is 14 residues. The CDR3 reads CASTSGERYEKLFF. The CDR3 DNA sequence: TGTGCCAGCACCTCCGGGGAAAGGTATGAAAAACTGTTTTTT.

The rearrangement uses TRBV4-3 and TRBJ2-1, with 13 nucleotides matching TRBD2. Germline-derived CDR1 and CDR2 are LGHNA and YSLEER. J was trimmed by 12 bases and V by 3 bases; bases with no gene match: 14. This CDR3 region has 17 residues. DNA of the CDR3: TGCGCCAGCAGCCAGGGGGTCAGCGGGACTAGCGGGACGCCGCAGTTCTTC. Its protein product is CASSQGVSGTSGTPQFF.

The chain has TRBV19 and TRBJ1-2; perhaps TRBD1 as D (5 bases). V dropped 3 bases and J dropped 5 bases, with 10 bases sitting between them. CDR1 is LNHDA and CDR2 is SQIVND in the germline V gene (reference sequence). The CDR3 is 13 amino acids. The CDR3 DNA reads TGTGCCAGTAGTATGACCACAGGATATGGCTACACCTTC. Translation gives CASSMTTGYGYTF. The full variable domain, rest sourced from reference TRBV19 and TRBJ1-2, is DGGITQSPKYLFRKEGQNVTLSCEQNLNHDAMYWYRQDPGQGLRLIYYSQIVNDFQKGDIAEGYSVSREKKESFPLTVTSAQKNPTAFYLCASSMTTGYGYTFGSGTRLTVV.

V and J are TRBV2 and TRBJ2-3; D call uncertain. Germline V gene lookup returns CDR1 SNHLY and CDR2 FYNNEI. The CDR3 consists of 12 residues. The V and J ends lost 3 bases and 1 base respectively, with 2 bases between them. As DNA, the CDR3 is TGTGCCAGCAGTGACCGCACAGATACGCAGTATTTT. Residues: CASSDRTDTQYF.

The rearrangement uses TRBV7-6 and TRBJ2-6; TRBD2 matches 10 bases. Germline V gene lookup returns CDR1 SGHVS and CDR2 FNYEAQ. This CDR3 is 16 amino acids long. Germline trimming cut 7 bases from V and 2 bases from J; bases unmatched to any gene: 5. DNA for the CDR3: TGTGCCAGCAAGTTAGCGGGAGGACCTGGGGCCAACGTCCTGACTTTC. Protein sequence: CASKLAGGPGANVLTF.

This chain uses TRBV29-1 with TRBJ2-5; D gene ambiguous. Germline V gene data show CDR1 as SQVTM and CDR2 as ANQGSEA. V gave up 4 bases and J gave up 5 bases, with 11 bases separating them. This CDR3 has 12 residues. CDR3: CSVVRLEETQYF. CDR3 nucleotide sequence: TGCAGCGTTGTGCGCCTAGAGGAGACCCAGTACTTC.